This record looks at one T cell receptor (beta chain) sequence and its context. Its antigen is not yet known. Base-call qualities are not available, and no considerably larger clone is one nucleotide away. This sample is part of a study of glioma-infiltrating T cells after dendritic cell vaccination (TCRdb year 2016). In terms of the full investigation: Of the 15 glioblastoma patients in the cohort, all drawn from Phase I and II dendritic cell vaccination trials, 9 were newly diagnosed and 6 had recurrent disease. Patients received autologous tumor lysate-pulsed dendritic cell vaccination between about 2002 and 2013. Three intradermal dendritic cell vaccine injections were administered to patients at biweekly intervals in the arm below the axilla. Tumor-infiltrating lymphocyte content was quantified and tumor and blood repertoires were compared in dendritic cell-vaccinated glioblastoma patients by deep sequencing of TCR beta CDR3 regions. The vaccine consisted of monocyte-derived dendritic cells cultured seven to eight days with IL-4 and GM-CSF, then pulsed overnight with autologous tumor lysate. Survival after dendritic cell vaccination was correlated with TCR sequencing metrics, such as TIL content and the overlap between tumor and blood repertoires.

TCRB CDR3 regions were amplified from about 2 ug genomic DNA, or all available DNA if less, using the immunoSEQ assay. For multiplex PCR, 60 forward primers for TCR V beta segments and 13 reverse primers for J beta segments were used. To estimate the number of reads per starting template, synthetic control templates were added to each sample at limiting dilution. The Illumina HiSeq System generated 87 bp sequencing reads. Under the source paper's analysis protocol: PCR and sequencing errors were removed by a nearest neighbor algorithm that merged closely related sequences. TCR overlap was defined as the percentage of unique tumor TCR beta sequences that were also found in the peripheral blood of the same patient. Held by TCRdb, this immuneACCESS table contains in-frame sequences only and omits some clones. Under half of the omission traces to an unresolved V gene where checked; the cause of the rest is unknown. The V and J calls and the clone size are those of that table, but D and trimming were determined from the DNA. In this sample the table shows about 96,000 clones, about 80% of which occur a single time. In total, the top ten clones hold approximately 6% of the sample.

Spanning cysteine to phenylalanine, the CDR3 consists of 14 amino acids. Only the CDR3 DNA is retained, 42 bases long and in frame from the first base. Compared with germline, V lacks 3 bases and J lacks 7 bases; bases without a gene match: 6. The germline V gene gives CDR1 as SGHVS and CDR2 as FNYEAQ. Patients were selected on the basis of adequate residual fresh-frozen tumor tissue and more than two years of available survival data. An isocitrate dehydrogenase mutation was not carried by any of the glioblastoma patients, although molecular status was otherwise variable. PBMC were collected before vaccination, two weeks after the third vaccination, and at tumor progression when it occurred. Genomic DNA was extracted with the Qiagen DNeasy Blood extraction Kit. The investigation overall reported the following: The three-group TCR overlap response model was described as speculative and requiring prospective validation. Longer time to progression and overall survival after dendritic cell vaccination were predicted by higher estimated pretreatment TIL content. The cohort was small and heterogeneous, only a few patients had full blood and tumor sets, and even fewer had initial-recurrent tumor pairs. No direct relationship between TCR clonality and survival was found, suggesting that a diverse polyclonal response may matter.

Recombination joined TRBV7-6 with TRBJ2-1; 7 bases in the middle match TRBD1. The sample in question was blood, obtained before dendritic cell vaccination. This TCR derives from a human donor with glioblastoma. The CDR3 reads CASSFDRAGNEQFF. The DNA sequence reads TGTGCCAGCAGCTTCGACAGGGCCGGGAATGAGCAGTTCTTC.